Below are 30 T cell receptor beta chains sequenced from a single sample in a study of blood T cell repertoires in COVID-19. Profiled with immunoSEQ multiplex PCR; TCRdb holds only in-frame clones, not every one. The table shows 15,000 to 20,000 clones, with around nine tenths occurring only once. The sample comprised peripheral blood. These receptors came from a man between 60 and 75 years old with active COVID-19.

This chain uses TRBV6-2 or TRBV6-3 with TRBJ2-3; D is perhaps TRBD1 (5 bases). Looked up from germline, CDR1 is MNHEY and CDR2 is SVGEGT. V was trimmed by 5 bases and J by 6 bases, leaving 12 bases between them. The CDR3 runs to 13 residues. CDR3 in amino acids: CASSAPSGDTQYF. In DNA, the CDR3 is TGTGCCAGCAGTGCCCCGTCAGGGGATACGCAGTATTTT.

This chain joins TRBV24-1 and TRBJ1-4; D is perhaps TRBD1 (5 bases). Germline CDR1 reads KGHDR; CDR2 reads SFDVKD. The CDR3 has 15 residues. Trimming shortened V by 4 bases and J by 0 bases, and 8 bases separated the two germline ends. The CDR3 here is CATSDPRATNEKLFF. The CDR3, as DNA: TGTGCCACCAGTGACCCCAGGGCAACTAATGAAAAACTGTTTTTT.

CDR3 amino acids: CATQGTEANYGYTF. The CDR3 nucleotides are TGTGCCACTCAAGGGACAGAAGCTAACTATGGCTACACCTTC. The chain links TRBV6-5 to TRBJ1-2; TRBD1 aligns across 7 bases. This CDR3 has 14 residues. Trimming removed 10 bases from V and 0 bases from J; junction bases left unmatched: 8. From germline, CDR1 is MNHEY and CDR2 SVGAGI.

V usage is TRBV19 and J usage is TRBJ1-1, with 7 bases that match TRBD1. This CDR3 contains 15 residues. Germline V CDR1 and CDR2: LNHDA, SQIVND (reference sequence). V was clipped by 4 bases and J by 1 base; unmatched bases: 6. The CDR3 nucleotides are TGTGCCAGTAGTACGCGGGACAGTAAGAACACTGAAGCTTTCTTT. Amino acids: CASSTRDSKNTEAFF. The full variable domain, completed using reference TRBV19 and TRBJ1-1, is DGGITQSPKYLFRKEGQNVTLSCEQNLNHDAMYWYRQDPGQGLRLIYYSQIVNDFQKGDIAEGYSVSREKKESFPLTVTSAQKNPTAFYLCASSTRDSKNTEAFFGQGTRLTVV.

This clone was counted a single time. The chain has TRBV7-9 and TRBJ2-1; maybe TRBD1 (5 bases). Per the germline V gene, CDR1 is SEHNR and CDR2 is FQNEAQ (reference sequence). The CDR3 loop spans 15 amino acids. Trimming removed 5 bases at V and 1 base at J, with 12 bases between. Here the CDR3 reads CASSRTGPSYNEQFF. CDR3 nucleotide sequence: TGTGCCAGCAGCCGCACAGGACCTTCCTACAATGAGCAGTTCTTC.

The genes are TRBV29-1 and TRBJ1-2; tentative D call: TRBD1 (5 bases). CDR1 and CDR2 from the germline V gene are SQVTM and ANQGSEA. With 8 bases removed from V and 5 bases from J, the gap between germline ends came to 12 bases. This CDR3 is 11 amino acids long. DNA for the CDR3: TGCAGCTCCTATGACAGTTATGGCTACACCTTC. Amino acid sequence: CSSYDSYGYTF.

V is TRBV5-1 and J is TRBJ2-3, with TRBD1 matching over 12 bases. There are 16 residues in the CDR3. V trimming: 1 base; J trimming: 4 bases; junction bases outside the gene matches: 4. Germline V gene sequence: CDR1 SGHRS, CDR2 YFSETQ. The CDR3 loop reads CASSLSGTGGADTQYF. The CDR3 DNA sequence: TGCGCCAGCAGCTTGTCCGGGACAGGGGGCGCAGATACGCAGTATTTT.

This sequence joins TRBV2 and TRBJ2-7; D might be TRBD1 (6 bases). CDR1 and CDR2 from the germline V gene are SNHLY and FYNNEI. The germline V and J ends were trimmed by 7 bases and 4 bases, with 14 bases remaining between them. The CDR3 is 13 amino acids. CDR3 sequence reads: CASTDRRFYEQYF. The CDR3 DNA reads as TGTGCCAGCACAGACAGGCGTTTTTACGAGCAGTACTTC.

The chain recombines TRBV19 with TRBJ2-1, with a possible D match to TRBD1 (6 bases). V lost 5 bases and J 2 bases, leaving 10 bases between the germline ends. In germline, CDR1 is LNHDA, CDR2 SQIVND (reference sequence). CDR3 length: 14 residues. DNA for the CDR3: TGTGCCAGTAGTCCCTGGGACACCTACAATGAGCAGTTCTTC. It translates to CASSPWDTYNEQFF.

The gene calls are TRBV2 and TRBJ1-3; D is unresolved. Per the germline V gene, CDR1 is SNHLY and CDR2 is FYNNEI. The CDR3 contains 14 residues. V was pared by 7 bases and J by 1 base, with 11 bases between. The CDR3 here is CASTFSSSGNTIYF. The CDR3, as DNA: TGTGCCAGCACGTTCTCGTCGTCTGGAAACACCATATATTTT.

The CDR3 is CASSLKGGEKLFF. The DNA of the CDR3 is TGTGCCAGCAGTTTAAAGGGGGGGGAAAAACTGTTTTTT. V and J are TRBV12-3 or TRBV12-4 and TRBJ1-4, with D possibly TRBD1 on 6 matching bases. The CDR3 length is 13 residues. V was clipped by 2 bases and J by 8 bases, with 9 bases between them.

This clone was observed once. CDR3 nucleotides: TGTGCCAGTGGGGGCGGGAGGCAGAGGGGCACCGGGGAGCTGTTTTTT. Translated, it gives CASGGGRQRGTGELFF. V gene TRBV19 combines with J gene TRBJ2-2; 8 nucleotides match TRBD2. Germline CDR1 LNHDA, CDR2 SQIVND (reference sequence). The CDR3 has 16 amino acids. Losses at the gene ends were 8 bases for V and 4 bases for J; bases not matched to a gene: 12.

This chain links TRBV5-4 with TRBJ2-3; 8 bases are a match to TRBD1. CDR3 length: 15 amino acids. Germline V gene lookup returns CDR1 SGHNT and CDR2 YYREEE (reference sequence). V shed 0 bases, J shed 3 bases, and the junction held 3 bases outside the gene matches. The CDR3 here is CASSLGGQGTDTQYF. CDR3 DNA sequence: TGTGCCAGCAGCTTGGGTGGACAGGGAACAGATACGCAGTATTTT.

The rearrangement links TRBV5-1 to TRBJ2-7, with D possibly matching TRBD1 (6 bases). This CDR3 comprises 16 residues. Germline V CDR1 and CDR2: SGHRS, YFSETQ. The V and J ends lost 2 bases and 0 bases respectively, with 15 bases between them. CDR3 amino acids: CASSFSSGQFSYEQYF. Written as DNA, the CDR3 is TGCGCCAGCAGCTTTTCTAGTGGACAGTTCTCCTACGAGCAGTACTTC.

The chain joins TRBV6-1 to TRBJ1-2; 12 bases align to TRBD1. This CDR3 spans 17 amino acids. Germline V gives CDR1 MNHNS, CDR2 SASEGT. Trimming removed 2 bases from V and 2 bases from J; junction bases left unmatched: 6. The chain's CDR3 is CASSERDRGRPNYGYTF. The CDR3 DNA reads TGTGCCAGCAGTGAAAGGGACAGGGGGCGTCCCAACTATGGCTACACCTTC.

The gene calls are TRBV11-2 and TRBJ1-2, with 9 bases lining up with TRBD1. CDR3 length equals 15 residues. The germline V gene has CDR1 SGHAT and CDR2 FQNNGV. V shed 1 base and J 4 bases; nucleotides not matched to a gene: 4. The CDR3, as DNA: TGTGCCAGCAGCTTAGGGCGGACAGGGGTCTATGGCTACACCTTC. Its protein product is CASSLGRTGVYGYTF.

This chain connects TRBV11-2 to TRBJ2-1; tentatively, D is TRBD2 (5 bases). The CDR3 covers 15 residues. Germline V gene sequence: CDR1 SGHAT, CDR2 FQNNGV. The germline V and J ends were trimmed by 4 bases and 3 bases, with 13 bases remaining between them. The CDR3 bases are TGTGCCAGCAGCTCCGGGAACCCATACTACAATGAGCAGTTCTTC. Protein sequence: CASSSGNPYYNEQFF.

The genes are TRBV10-1 and TRBJ2-2; TRBD2 is a possible D gene (5 bases). The CDR3 is 15 residues long. Trimming removed 1 base from V and 1 base from J, with 7 bases in between. The germline V gene has CDR1 WNHNN and CDR2 SYGVQD (reference sequence). This CDR3 reads CASSELEGNTGELFF. CDR3 nucleotides: TGCGCCAGCAGTGAGTTAGAGGGGAACACCGGGGAGCTGTTTTTT.

This chain links TRBV24-1 with TRBJ2-2; tentative D call: TRBD2 (6 bases). Germline V gives CDR1 KGHDR, CDR2 SFDVKD. V lost 9 bases to trimming and J lost 0 bases, with 10 bases between them. The CDR3 is made up of 14 amino acids. CDR3 coding DNA: TGTGCCACCGCAGGGACTGCGAACACCGGGGAGCTGTTTTTT. Translated: CATAGTANTGELFF.

The chain has TRBV4-2 and TRBJ2-7; D remains ambiguous. Trimming cost V 0 bases and J 2 bases, with 11 bases left between them. This CDR3 contains 15 residues. Per germline, CDR1 LGHNA and CDR2 YNFKEQ. The CDR3 bases are TGTGCCAGCAGCCAAGAGATAGAGAGTCCCTACGAGCAGTACTTC. It yields the protein CASSQEIESPYEQYF.

This clone occurred once. The gene calls are TRBV5-1 and TRBJ2-5; the match to TRBD2 covers 8 bases. Germline-derived CDR1 and CDR2 are SGHRS and YFSETQ. This CDR3 spans 16 amino acids. The V gene end was trimmed by 0 bases and the J gene end by 0 bases; junction bases not matched to a gene: 4. The CDR3 DNA is TGCGCCAGCAGCTTGGGGGGTAGCGGGGACCAAGAGACCCAGTACTTC. This codes for CASSLGGSGDQETQYF.

V and J are TRBV29-1 and TRBJ2-2; D is undetermined. The CDR3 is 10 amino acids. Trimming removed 6 bases from V and 5 bases from J, with 4 bases in between. The germline CDR1 and CDR2 sequences are SQVTM and ANQGSEA. This CDR3 reads CSVLTGELFF. The CDR3 nucleotides read TGCAGCGTCCTTACCGGGGAGCTGTTTTTT.

This clone has a handful of counts. This chain uses TRBV6-5 with TRBJ1-3; 7 nucleotides align to TRBD1. After removal of 8 bases from V and 0 bases from J, the junction contained 7 bases not matched to a gene. Germline V gene sequence: CDR1 MNHEY, CDR2 SVGAGI. The CDR3 is made up of 15 amino acids. The CDR3 DNA follows: TGTGCCAGCGCCCGGGACAGCTACTCTGGAAACACCATATATTTT. This sequence encodes CASARDSYSGNTIYF.

V usage is TRBV5-4 and J usage is TRBJ2-3; D possibly corresponds to TRBD2 (5 bases). Germline lookup yields CDR1 SGHNT and CDR2 YYREEE (reference sequence). The CDR3 is 12 amino acids. With 4 bases removed from V and 5 bases from J, the gap between germline ends came to 8 bases. Written as DNA, the CDR3 is TGTGCCAGCAGCAACGGACTAGATACGCAGTATTTT. Translated: CASSNGLDTQYF.

Only one count was recorded for this clone. The chain uses TRBV19 and TRBJ1-5; perhaps TRBD1 as D (5 bases). There are 17 residues in the CDR3. Per germline, CDR1 LNHDA and CDR2 SQIVND (reference sequence). Deletions cut 3 bases from V and 0 bases from J, with 15 bases between. The CDR3 is CASSMPGMGLSNQPQHF. The CDR3 bases are TGTGCCAGTAGTATGCCAGGGATGGGACTTAGCAATCAGCCCCAGCATTTT.

This clone is a singleton in its sample. This rearrangement joins TRBV3-1 (or the pseudogene TRBV3-2) to TRBJ1-1; 10 bases map to TRBD1. The J segment lost 5 bases and the V segment lost 0 bases, leaving 15 bases of the junction unmatched. Germline V gives CDR1 LGHDT, CDR2 YNNKEL (reference sequence). The CDR3 totals 19 residues. The CDR3 spells CASSQDWGRDRGRGTEAFF. The CDR3 bases are TGTGCCAGCAGCCAAGATTGGGGCAGAGACAGGGGGCGCGGGACTGAAGCTTTCTTT.

This clone was seen only once. The chain joins TRBV6-5 to TRBJ1-3; a weak D match, TRBD1 (6 bases). Germline CDR1 is MNHEY and CDR2 is SVGAGI. The CDR3 runs to 15 residues. The V gene lost 5 bases and the J gene lost 7 bases, with 18 bases spanning the gap. CDR3 region: CASSPFRTAANTIYF. The CDR3 coding sequence is TGTGCCAGCAGTCCGTTCCGGACAGCGGCGAACACCATATATTTT.

The chain recombines TRBV29-1 with TRBJ2-1; D gene ambiguous. CDR3 length: 15 amino acids. In germline, CDR1 is SQVTM, CDR2 ANQGSEA. Between the trimmed V and J ends, which lost 0 bases and 3 bases, there was a span of 12 bases. The CDR3 DNA follows: TGCAGCGTTGAAGATCCGCTTGAGCACTACAATGAGCAGTTCTTC. Its translation: CSVEDPLEHYNEQFF.

This rearrangement joins TRBV5-1 to TRBJ2-7; 7 bases map to TRBD2. J gave up 2 bases and V 4 bases, and 15 bases lay outside the gene matches. CDR1 is SGHRS, CDR2 YFSETQ, per germline. This CDR3 is 17 amino acids long. CDR3 in amino acids: CASSPTPRGGGTYEQYV. For the CDR3, the DNA is TGCGCCAGCAGCCCTACTCCTCGGGGCGGGGGTACCTACGAGCAGTACGTC.

V gene TRBV9 combines with J gene TRBJ2-5, with D perhaps matching TRBD2 (6 bases). CDR1 SGDLS and CDR2 YYNGEE come from the germline V gene. The CDR3 is 15 residues long. With 0 bases removed from V and 1 base from J, the gap between germline ends came to 10 bases. The chain's CDR3 is CASSVVMGGQETQYF. The CDR3 DNA sequence: TGTGCCAGCAGCGTAGTTATGGGAGGCCAAGAGACCCAGTACTTC.